The clone carrying this TCR beta chain appeared once. Its antigen remains unknown. V dropped 7 bases and J dropped 7; count of bases not matched to a gene: 12. The CDR3 has 15 amino acids. CDR1 SGHRS and CDR2 YFSETQ come from the germline V gene. A second about 6 to 12 cycle PCR used barcoded and J-beta primers. TCRdb itself ran the 5' RACE reads through MiXCR, one entry per CDR3 protein. The data contain hundreds of thousands of distinct CDR3 sequences, approximately 60% of them singletons. Per-sample PBMC isolation yielded at least 6.5 million cells. The data derive from a study of blood T cells in healthy people across ages. Study observations and caveats: Age advanced and TCR beta diversity per million T cells fell, roughly linearly. Versus aged donors, long-lived donors had higher diversity and more naive CD4+ cells.

The chain links TRBV5-1 to TRBJ1-4; 8 bases map to TRBD1. Sequencing was done on a sample of blood. The sequence came from a man aged 40-50 years in good health. CDR3 in amino acids: CASQKTDRGSEKLFF. CDR3 DNA: TGCGCCAGCCAAAAGACTGACAGGGGCAGTGAAAAACTGTTTTTT.